This T cell receptor beta chain originates from a study of spatial heterogeneity in lung cancer (dated by TCRdb to between 2018 and 2020). About the full investigation: More beta-chain than alpha-chain transcripts were consistently detected, likely reflecting higher beta-chain transcript abundance. Nonsynonymous mutation counts, determined by whole-exome sequencing of tumor tissue, were related to TCR repertoire features. TCR alpha and beta repertoires were quantitatively compared across multiple tumor regions, matched nontumor lung and blood in non-small cell lung cancer. At surgery, both alpha and beta chains were TCR-sequenced in approximately 210 tumor regions, about 64 matched nontumor lung samples and around 50 PBMC samples. In the raw uncorrected reads, each unique combination of TCR and UMI appeared more than ten times on average.

The method was 5' RACE. The sequencer was a NextSeq 500. To allow correction of PCR and sequencing errors, the TCR library protocol tagged every TCR cDNA molecule with a unique molecular identifier. In the paper's pipeline: TCR identification, UMI-based error correction and CDR3 extraction were all carried out with Decombinator tools. TCRs above a frequency of 2 per 1,000, corresponding to the top 1% of the tumor frequency distribution, were defined as expanded. Renyi diversity was calculated using the R vegan package after each repertoire was subsampled 100 times to 5,000 TCRs. CDR3 similarity networks were constructed using string-kernel similarity of amino acid triplets, with links drawn between CDR3s whose pairwise similarity was above 0.82. TCRdb reprocessed the public reads (quality trimming at Q25 with fastp, clone calling with MiXCR) and kept in-frame beta chains. Rows merge per CDR3 protein into single entries with the most common DNA and genes. TCRdb, not the authors, supplied the V and J calls. For this sample the table gives about 38,000 distinct CDR3 sequences, of which about 5.8% were detected only once. The ten largest clones take up roughly 11% of the sample.

The table lists this clonotype with many counts. Its antigen has not been determined. The sample holds no much larger clone one base away, and base qualities are not on file. Paper-wide results and their limitations: Confirming at a functional level the hypothesis that regional TCRs recognize regional mutations was considered to require additional single-cell paired TCR alpha and beta sequencing. Ubiquitous expanded tumor TCRs showed up in blood more often at tumor resection than at routine follow-up.

Sequences DFQATT (CDR1) and SNEGSKA (CDR2) are obtained from the germline V gene (reference sequence). Inclusive of the bounding cysteine and phenylalanine, the CDR3 is 12 residues long. Only the CDR3 portion is preserved as DNA: 36 bases, with reading frame beginning at the first base. At the junction V is shortened by 3 bases and J by 6 bases, with 10 bases in between. The time point label corresponds to: sample taken at primary tumor resection. Whole RNA extracted from tumor and nontumor lung tissue, or from cryopreserved PBMC samples, was used for TCR sequencing without cell sorting. The donors were 65 to 90 patients from the lung TRACERx cohort who had early-stage, untreated non-small cell lung cancer. Patients were selected for TCR sequencing only if sufficient RNA was available from at least two tumor regions.

The source of this sequence is a male donor with early-stage non-small cell lung cancer. This receptor chain uses TRBV20-1 and TRBJ2-3; TRBD2 is perhaps the D gene, given 6 matching bases. The sequencing here drew on PBMCs, taken at surgery. This receptor has the CDR3 CSASGAGDTQYF. The DNA sequence is TGCAGTGCTAGCGGGGCGGGGGATACGCAGTATTTT.